The source of this T cell receptor beta chain is a study of cytomegalovirus exposure and HLA in healthy donors. General study points: Cytomegalovirus status, reportedly, was diagnosed with high specificity and sensitivity by the classifier. Researchers counted 164 TCR beta chains as cytomegalovirus-associated. Across donors, most TCRs were seen rarely, yet some public ones were widespread.

The repertoire was sequenced with immunoSEQ multiplex PCR; TCRdb's copy has only in-frame clones and lacks some. This sample has approximately 100,000 clones, with approximately 95% found just once. Germline V gene data show CDR1 as SGHAT and CDR2 as FQDESV (reference sequence). This CDR3 region has 15 residues. V lost 5 bases to trimming and J lost 2 bases; unmatched junction nucleotides: 5. From the 120-subject validation cohort, which was separate from the roughly 700-subject first cohort, the donors were drawn. In regard to this clone: Its antigen remains unidentified.

The rearrangement uses TRBV11-1 and TRBJ2-3; TRBD1 agrees at 9 bases. The TCR originated in a woman aged 25 to 39 in good health and CMV-seropositive. Sequenced: PBMCs. The DNA of the CDR3 is TGTGCCAGCAGCCCAACAGGGGGCTTCACAGATACGCAGTATTTT. Protein sequence: CASSPTGGFTDTQYF.